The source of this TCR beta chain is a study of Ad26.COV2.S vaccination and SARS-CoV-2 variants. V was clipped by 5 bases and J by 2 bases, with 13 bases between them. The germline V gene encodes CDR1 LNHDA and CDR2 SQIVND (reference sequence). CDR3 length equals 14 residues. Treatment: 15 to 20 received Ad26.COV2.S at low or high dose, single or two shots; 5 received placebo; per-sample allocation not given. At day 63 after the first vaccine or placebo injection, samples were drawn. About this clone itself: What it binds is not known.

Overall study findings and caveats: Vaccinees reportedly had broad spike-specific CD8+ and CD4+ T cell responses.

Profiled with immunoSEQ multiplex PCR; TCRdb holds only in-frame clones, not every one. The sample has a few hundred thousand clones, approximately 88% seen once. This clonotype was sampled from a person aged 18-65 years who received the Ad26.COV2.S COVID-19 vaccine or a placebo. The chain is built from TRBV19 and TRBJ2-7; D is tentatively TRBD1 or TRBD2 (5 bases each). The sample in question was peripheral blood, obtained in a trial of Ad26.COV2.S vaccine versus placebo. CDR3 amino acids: CASSDRDGAYEQYF. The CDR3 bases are TGTGCCAGTAGTGACCGGGACGGAGCCTACGAGCAGTACTTC.